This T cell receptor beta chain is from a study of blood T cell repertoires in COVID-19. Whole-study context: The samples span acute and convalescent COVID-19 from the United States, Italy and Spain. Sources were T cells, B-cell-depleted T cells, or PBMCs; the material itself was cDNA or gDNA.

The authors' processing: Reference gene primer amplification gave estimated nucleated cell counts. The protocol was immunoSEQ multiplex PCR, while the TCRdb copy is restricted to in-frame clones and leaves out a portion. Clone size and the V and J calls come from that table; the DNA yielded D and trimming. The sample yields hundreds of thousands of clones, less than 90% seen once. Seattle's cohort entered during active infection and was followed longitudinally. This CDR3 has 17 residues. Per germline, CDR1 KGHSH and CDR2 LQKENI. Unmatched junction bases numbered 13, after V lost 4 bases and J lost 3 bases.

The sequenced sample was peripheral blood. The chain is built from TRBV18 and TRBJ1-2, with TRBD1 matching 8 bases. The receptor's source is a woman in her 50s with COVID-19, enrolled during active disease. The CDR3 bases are TGTGCCAGCTCACGGGTCACCCTGGGACAGGTTGACTATGGCTACACCTTC. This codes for CASSRVTLGQVDYGYTF. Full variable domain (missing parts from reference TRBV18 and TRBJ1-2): NAGVMQNPRHLVRRRGQEARLRCSPMKGHSHVYWYRQLPEEGLKFMVYLQKENIIDESGMPKERFSAEFPKEGPSILRIQQVVRGDSAAYFCASSRVTLGQVDYGYTFGSGTRLTVV.